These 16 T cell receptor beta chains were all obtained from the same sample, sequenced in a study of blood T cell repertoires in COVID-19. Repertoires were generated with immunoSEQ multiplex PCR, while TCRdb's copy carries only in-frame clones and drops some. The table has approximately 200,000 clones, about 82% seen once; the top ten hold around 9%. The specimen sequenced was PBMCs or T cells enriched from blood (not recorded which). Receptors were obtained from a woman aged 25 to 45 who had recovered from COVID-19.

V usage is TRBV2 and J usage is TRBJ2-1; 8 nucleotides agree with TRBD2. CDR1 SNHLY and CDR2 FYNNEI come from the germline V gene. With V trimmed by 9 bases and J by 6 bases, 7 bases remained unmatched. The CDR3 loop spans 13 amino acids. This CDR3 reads CARAGLVFNEQFF. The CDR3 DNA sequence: TGTGCCAGAGCGGGACTAGTTTTCAATGAGCAGTTCTTC.

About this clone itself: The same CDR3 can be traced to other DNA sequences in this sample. CDR3 sequence reads: CASSLQGAWDTEAFF. The CDR3 DNA is TGTGCCAGCAGCTTACAGGGGGCGTGGGACACTGAAGCTTTCTTT. This chain uses TRBV7-3 with TRBJ1-1; TRBD1 aligns across 8 bases. CDR3 size: 15 residues. V gave up 2 bases and J gave up 3 bases; unmatched junction bases: 5. Germline V gives CDR1 SGHTA, CDR2 FQGTGA.

The CDR3 is CASNRVRAVTDTQYF. CDR3 DNA sequence: TGTGCCAGCAACCGGGTGCGGGCAGTCACAGATACGCAGTATTTT. The rearrangement uses TRBV6-6 and TRBJ2-3; a possible D gene is TRBD2 (5 bases). Looked up from germline, CDR1 is MNHNY and CDR2 is SVGAGI (reference sequence). The CDR3 has 15 amino acids. V was shortened by 7 bases and J by 2 bases, with 16 bases between the two germline ends.

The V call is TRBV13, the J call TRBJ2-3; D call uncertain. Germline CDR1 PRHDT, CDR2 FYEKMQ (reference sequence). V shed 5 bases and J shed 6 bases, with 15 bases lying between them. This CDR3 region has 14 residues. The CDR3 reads CASSHEVMEDTQYF. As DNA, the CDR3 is TGTGCCAGCAGCCACGAGGTTATGGAGGATACGCAGTATTTT. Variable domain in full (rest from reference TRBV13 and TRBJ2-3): AAGVIQSPRHLIKEKRETATLKCYPIPRHDTVYWYQQGPGQDPQFLISFYEKMQSDKGSIPDRFSAQQFSDYHSELNMSSLELGDSALYFCASSHEVMEDTQYFGPGTRLTVL.

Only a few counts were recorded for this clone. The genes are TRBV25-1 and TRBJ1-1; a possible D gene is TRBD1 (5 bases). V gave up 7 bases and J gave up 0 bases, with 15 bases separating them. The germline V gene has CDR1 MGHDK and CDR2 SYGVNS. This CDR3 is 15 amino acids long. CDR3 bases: TGTGCCAGCATGAAAAGCTCAGGGATGAACACTGAAGCTTTCTTT. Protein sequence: CASMKSSGMNTEAFF.

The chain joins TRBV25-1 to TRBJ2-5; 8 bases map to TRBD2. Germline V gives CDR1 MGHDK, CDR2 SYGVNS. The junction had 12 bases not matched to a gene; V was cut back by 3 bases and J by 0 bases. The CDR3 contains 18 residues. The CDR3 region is CASSDWGDSGEYQETQYF. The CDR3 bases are TGTGCCAGCAGTGATTGGGGGGATAGCGGGGAGTACCAAGAGACCCAGTACTTC.

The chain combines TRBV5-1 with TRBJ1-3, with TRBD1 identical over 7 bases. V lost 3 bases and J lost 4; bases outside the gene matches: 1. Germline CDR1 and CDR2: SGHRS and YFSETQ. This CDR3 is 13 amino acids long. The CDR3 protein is CASSSQGGNTIYF. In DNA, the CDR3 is TGCGCCAGCAGCTCACAGGGGGGAAACACCATATATTTT. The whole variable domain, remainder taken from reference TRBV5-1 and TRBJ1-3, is KAGVTQTPRYLIKTRGQQVTLSCSPISGHRSVSWYQQTPGQGLQFLFEYFSETQRNKGNFPGRFSGRQFSNSRSEMNVSTLELGDSALYLCASSSQGGNTIYFGEGSWLTVV.

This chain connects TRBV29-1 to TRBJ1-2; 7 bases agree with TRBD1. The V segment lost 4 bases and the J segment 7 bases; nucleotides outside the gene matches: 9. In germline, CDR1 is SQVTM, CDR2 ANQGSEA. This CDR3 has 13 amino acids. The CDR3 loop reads CSVGEGQAGGYTF. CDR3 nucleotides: TGCAGCGTTGGGGAAGGACAGGCGGGTGGCTACACCTTC.

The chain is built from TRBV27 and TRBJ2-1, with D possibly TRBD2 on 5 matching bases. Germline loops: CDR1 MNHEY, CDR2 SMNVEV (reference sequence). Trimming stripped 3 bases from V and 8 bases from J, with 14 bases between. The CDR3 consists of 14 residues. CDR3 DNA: TGTGCCAGCAGTTTCGGGGAAGGGTTCGATGAGCAGTTCTTC. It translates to CASSFGEGFDEQFF.

The CDR3 nucleotides read TGTGCCAGCAGTTACCCGCTAGCGGGAGGCCGGGAAACGCAGTATTTT. As protein: CASSYPLAGGRETQYF. The chain joins TRBV6-2 or TRBV6-3 to TRBJ2-3; 11 bases align to TRBD2. Trimming removed 2 bases from V and 9 bases from J; junction bases left unmatched: 10. Germline assignment: CDR1 MNHEY and CDR2 SVGEGT. The CDR3 spans 16 residues.

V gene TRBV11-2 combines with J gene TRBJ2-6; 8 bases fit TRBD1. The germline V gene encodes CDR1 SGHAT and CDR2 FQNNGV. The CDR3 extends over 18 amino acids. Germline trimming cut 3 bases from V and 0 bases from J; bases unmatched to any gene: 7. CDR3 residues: CASSFQGAHPSGANVLTF. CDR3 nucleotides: TGTGCCAGCAGCTTTCAGGGGGCGCACCCCTCTGGGGCCAACGTCCTGACTTTC.

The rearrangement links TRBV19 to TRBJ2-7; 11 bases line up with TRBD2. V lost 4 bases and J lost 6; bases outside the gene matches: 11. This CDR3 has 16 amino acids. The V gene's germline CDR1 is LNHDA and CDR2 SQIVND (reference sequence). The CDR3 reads CASSTRTSGSLGEQYF. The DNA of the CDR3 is TGTGCCAGTAGTACGAGGACTAGCGGGTCCCTCGGCGAGCAGTACTTC.

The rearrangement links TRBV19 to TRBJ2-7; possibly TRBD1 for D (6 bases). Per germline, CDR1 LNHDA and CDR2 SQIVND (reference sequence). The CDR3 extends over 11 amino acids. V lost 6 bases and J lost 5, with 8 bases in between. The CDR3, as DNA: TGTGCCAGTAGACAGGGAGACGAGCAGTACTTC. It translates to CASRQGDEQYF.

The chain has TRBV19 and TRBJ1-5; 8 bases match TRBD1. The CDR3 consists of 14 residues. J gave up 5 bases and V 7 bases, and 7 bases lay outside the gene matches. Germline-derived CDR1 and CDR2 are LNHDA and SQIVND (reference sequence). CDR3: CASTSGTGYQPQHF. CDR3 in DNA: TGTGCCAGTACATCCGGGACAGGCTATCAGCCCCAGCATTTT.

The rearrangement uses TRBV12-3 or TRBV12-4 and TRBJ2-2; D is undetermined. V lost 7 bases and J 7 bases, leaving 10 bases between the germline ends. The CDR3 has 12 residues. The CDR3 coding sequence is TGTGCCAGCACCCTAGGCGGCGGGGAGCTGTTTTTT. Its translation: CASTLGGGELFF.

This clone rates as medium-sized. The DNA for the CDR3 is TGTGCCAGCAGTTTTGGGACAGCGGCAAATCAGCCCCAGCATTTT. This codes for CASSFGTAANQPQHF. The chain links TRBV27 to TRBJ1-5, with 7 bases identical to TRBD1. V gave up 3 bases and J gave up 4 bases; unmatched junction bases: 6. The germline V gene encodes CDR1 MNHEY and CDR2 SMNVEV (reference sequence). The CDR3 totals 15 residues.